These T cell receptor beta chains were read from a single sample in a study of blood T cell repertoires in COVID-19. Profiled with immunoSEQ multiplex PCR; TCRdb holds only in-frame clones, not every one. The repertoire holds over 95,000 clones, with more than 70% as singletons. Sequenced: peripheral blood. All receptors derive from a woman aged 60-70 years with COVID-19, enrolled during active disease. Both conserved end residues are part of each CDR3. A D gene is named only where the DNA matches it firmly.

v_gene: TRBV5-1; d_gene: TRBD1; CDR3aa: CASSFEGAYGYTF
v_gene: TRBV15; d_gene: TRBD1; CDR3aa: CATSRGQGDQPQHF
v_gene: TRBV30; d_gene: TRBD2; CDR3aa: CAWTPRALAGGRDEQFF
v_gene: TRBV10-3; d_gene: TRBD1; CDR3aa: CAISGGQGNNQPQHF
v_gene: TRBV6-2/TRBV6-3; d_gene: TRBD1; CDR3aa: CASSFPDRVYEQYF
v_gene: TRBV6-5; d_gene: TRBD1; CDR3aa: CASSYSPTGRDGYTF
v_gene: TRBV7-6; d_gene: TRBD1; CDR3aa: CASSLAGGQLYSNQPQHF
v_gene: TRBV7-3; d_gene: TRBD2; CDR3aa: CASSLRLAGDTGELFF
v_gene: TRBV10-3; d_gene: -; CDR3aa: CAISESISYEQYF
v_gene: TRBV24-1; d_gene: TRBD2; CDR3aa: CATSPSGGANEQYF
v_gene: TRBV7-3; d_gene: -; CDR3aa: CASSYVGTPKDTQYF
v_gene: TRBV15; d_gene: -; CDR3aa: CATSRGLGGVTTDTQYF
v_gene: TRBV6-5; d_gene: -; CDR3aa: CAIKRGGGDTQYF
v_gene: TRBV3-1/TRBV3-2; d_gene: TRBD1; CDR3aa: CASSLRQGGLFF
v_gene: TRBV19; d_gene: -; CDR3aa: CASRSTGREGPLHF
v_gene: TRBV5-4; d_gene: TRBD2; CDR3aa: CASSLASGGVNIQYF
v_gene: TRBV9; d_gene: -; CDR3aa: CASSVAPHGAGAVGYTF
v_gene: TRBV7-9; d_gene: -; CDR3aa: CASSLEPFYGYTF
v_gene: TRBV12-3/TRBV12-4; d_gene: -; CDR3aa: CASSLRAWGYTF
v_gene: TRBV4-1; d_gene: TRBD1; CDR3aa: CASSQLTRTGKETQYF
v_gene: TRBV6-1; d_gene: -; CDR3aa: CASSARGTPMNTEAFF
v_gene: TRBV4-1; d_gene: -; CDR3aa: CASSPRSSGLGNTIYF